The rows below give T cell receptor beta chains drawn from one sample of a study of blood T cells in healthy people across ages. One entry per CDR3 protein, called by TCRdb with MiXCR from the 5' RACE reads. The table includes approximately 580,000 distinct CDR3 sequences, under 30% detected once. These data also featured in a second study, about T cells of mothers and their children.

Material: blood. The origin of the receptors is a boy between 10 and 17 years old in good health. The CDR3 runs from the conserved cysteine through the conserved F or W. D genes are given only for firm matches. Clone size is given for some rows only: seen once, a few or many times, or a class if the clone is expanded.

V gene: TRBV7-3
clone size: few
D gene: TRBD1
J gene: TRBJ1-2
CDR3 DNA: TGTGCCAGCAGCTCACCTTTTGGGACAGGGTCTTCTGGCTACACCTTC
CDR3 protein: CASSSPFGTGSSGYTF

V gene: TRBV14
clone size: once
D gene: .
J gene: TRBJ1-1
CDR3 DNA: TGTGCCAGCAGCCAGGGAACAACCGAAGCGGCTTTCTTT
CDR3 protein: CASSQGTTEAAFF

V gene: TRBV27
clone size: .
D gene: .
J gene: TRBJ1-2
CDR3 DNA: TGTGCCGGCTCCTGGGGGGCAGTGGTTAACTATGGCTACACCTTC
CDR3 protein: CAGSWGAVVNYGYTF

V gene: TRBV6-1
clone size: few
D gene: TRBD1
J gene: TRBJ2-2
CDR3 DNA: TGTGCCAGCAGTTCCGACAGGGTGGGACCCGGGGAGCTGTTTTTT
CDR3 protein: CASSSDRVGPGELFF

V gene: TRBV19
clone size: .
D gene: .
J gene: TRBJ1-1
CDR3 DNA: TGTGCCAGTAGCATCGTCTCGGGGGGCGGCACTGAAGCTTTCTTT
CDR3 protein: CASSIVSGGGTEAFF

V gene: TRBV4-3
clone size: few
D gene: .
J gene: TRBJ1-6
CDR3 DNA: TGCGCCAGCAGCCAAGACGTTTCGAGGGTGGGGCATAATTCACCCCTCCACTTT
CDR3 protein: CASSQDVSRVGHNSPLHF

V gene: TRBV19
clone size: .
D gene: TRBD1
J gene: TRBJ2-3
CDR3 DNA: TGTGCCAGTAGTATAGCCGACAGGGGGCGGCTGTATTTT
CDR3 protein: CASSIADRGRLYF

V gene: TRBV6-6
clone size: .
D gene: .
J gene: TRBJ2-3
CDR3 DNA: TGTGCCAGCACCGACCCTGACAGGTTTAGCACAGATACGCAGTATTTT
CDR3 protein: CASTDPDRFSTDTQYF

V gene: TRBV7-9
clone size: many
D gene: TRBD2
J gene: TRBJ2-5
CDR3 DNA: TGTGCCAGCAGCTTAAGACTAGCGGGGGAAGAGACCCAGTACTTC
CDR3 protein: CASSLRLAGEETQYF

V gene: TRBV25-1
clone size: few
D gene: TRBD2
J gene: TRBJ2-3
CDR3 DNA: TGTGCCAGCAGTGGACTAGCAACAGATACGCAGTATTTT
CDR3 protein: CASSGLATDTQYF

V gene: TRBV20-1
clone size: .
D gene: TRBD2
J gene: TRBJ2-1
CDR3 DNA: TGCAGTGTCGGCGGGAGGGCCGGGGATGAGCAGTTCTTC
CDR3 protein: CSVGGRAGDEQFF

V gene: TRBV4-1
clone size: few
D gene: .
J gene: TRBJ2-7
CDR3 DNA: TGCGCCAGCAGCAACCTTCCGGGGCCCCTGGAGTACGAGCAGTACTTC
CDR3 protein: CASSNLPGPLEYEQYF

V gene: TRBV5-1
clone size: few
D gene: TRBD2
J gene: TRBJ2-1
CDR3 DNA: TGCGCCAGCAGCTTGACGGGGGTAGCGGGGGTCAGCTCCTACAATGAGCAGTTCTTC
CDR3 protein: CASSLTGVAGVSSYNEQFF

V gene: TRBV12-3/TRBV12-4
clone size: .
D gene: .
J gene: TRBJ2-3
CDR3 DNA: TGTGCCAGCACTCCAGGGACAACCCGGGGGTCGCAGTATTTT
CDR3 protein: CASTPGTTRGSQYF

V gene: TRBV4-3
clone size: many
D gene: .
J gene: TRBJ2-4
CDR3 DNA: TGCGCCAGCAGCCACCACCTTGCGACAGTCGCCGACTTAGCCAAAAACATTCAGTACTTC
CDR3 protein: CASSHHLATVADLAKNIQYF

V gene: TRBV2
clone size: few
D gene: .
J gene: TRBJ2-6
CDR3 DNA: TGTGCCAGCACCGCCCGGGGTTATCTGGGGGCCAACGTCCTGACTTTC
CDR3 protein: CASTARGYLGANVLTF

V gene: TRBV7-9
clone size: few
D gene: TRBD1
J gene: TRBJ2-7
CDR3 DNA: TGTGCCAGCAGCTTAATAGGGGGCGCCTACGAGCAGTACTTC
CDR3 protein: CASSLIGGAYEQYF

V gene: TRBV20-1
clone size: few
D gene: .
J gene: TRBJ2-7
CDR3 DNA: TGCAGTGCTGGCCTCGTCGGTTCCTACGAGCAGTACTTC
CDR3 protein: CSAGLVGSYEQYF

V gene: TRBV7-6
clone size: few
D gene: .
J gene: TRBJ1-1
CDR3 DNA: TGTGCCAGCAGCATCCCAGGGGTTGAGGACACTGAAGCTTTCTTT
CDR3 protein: CASSIPGVEDTEAFF

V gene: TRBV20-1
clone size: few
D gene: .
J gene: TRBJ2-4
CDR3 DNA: TGCAGTGCTAGAGAACTATGGAGGGTTGTAGCCAAAAACATTCAGTACTTC
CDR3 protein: CSARELWRVVAKNIQYF

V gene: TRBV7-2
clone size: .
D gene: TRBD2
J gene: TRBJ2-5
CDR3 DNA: TGTGCCAGCTTAGATTGGACTAGCGGGAGGGGGGAGACCCAGTACTTC
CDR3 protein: CASLDWTSGRGETQYF

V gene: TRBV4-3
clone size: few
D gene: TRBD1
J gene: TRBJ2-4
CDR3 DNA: TGCGCCAGCAGCGACCGGGACAGGGGGCTCGGGGCCAAAAACATTCAGTACTTC
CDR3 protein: CASSDRDRGLGAKNIQYF

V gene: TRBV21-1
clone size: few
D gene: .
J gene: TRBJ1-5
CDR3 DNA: TGTGCCAGCAAGAGAAGCAATCAGCCCCAGCATTTT
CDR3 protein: CASKRSNQPQHF

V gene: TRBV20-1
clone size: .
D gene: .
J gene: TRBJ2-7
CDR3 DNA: TGCAGTGCTAGAGCTCATAAGGCGTTCGAGCAGTACTTC
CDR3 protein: CSARAHKAFEQYF

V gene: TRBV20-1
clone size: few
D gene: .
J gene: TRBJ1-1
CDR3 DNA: TGCAGTGCTAGAGCGGTGGAGGCTGAAGCTTTCTTT
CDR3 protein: CSARAVEAEAFF

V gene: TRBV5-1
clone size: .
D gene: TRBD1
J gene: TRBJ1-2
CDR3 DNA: TGCGCCAGCACCTCTCCCAGGGGGCCCAACTATGGCTACACCTTC
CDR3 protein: CASTSPRGPNYGYTF

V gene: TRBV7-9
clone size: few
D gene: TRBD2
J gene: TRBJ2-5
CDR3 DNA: TGTGCCAGCAGCCACCACGGCGGGGGGACGCAAGAGACCCAGTACTTC
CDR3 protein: CASSHHGGGTQETQYF

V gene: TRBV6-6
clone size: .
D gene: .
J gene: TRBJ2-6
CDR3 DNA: TGTGCCAGCAGACAGGCCAACTCTGGGGCCAACGTCCTGACTTTC
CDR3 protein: CASRQANSGANVLTF

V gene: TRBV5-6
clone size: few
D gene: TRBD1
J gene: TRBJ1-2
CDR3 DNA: TGTGCCAGCAGCAAGAGCCAGGGGGCGACTAACTATGGCTACACCTTC
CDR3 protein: CASSKSQGATNYGYTF

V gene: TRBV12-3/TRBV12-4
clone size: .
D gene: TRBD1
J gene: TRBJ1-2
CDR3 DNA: TGTGCCAGCAGTTTAGGGACAGGGGTCGGTGGCGGCTACACCTTC
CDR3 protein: CASSLGTGVGGGYTF

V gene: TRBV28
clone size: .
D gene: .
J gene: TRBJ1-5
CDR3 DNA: TGTGCCAGCAGTTTCGGGGGTCCCCAGCATTTT
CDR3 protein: CASSFGGPQHF

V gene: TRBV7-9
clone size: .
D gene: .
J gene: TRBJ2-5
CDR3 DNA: TGTGCCAGCAGCTTATACGTCAGGTCTACGCAAGAGACCCAGTACTTC
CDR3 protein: CASSLYVRSTQETQYF

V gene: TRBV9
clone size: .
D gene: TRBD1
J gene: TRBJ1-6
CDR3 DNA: TGTGCCAGCAGCGTAGATGCTGGGACAGCAAATTCACCCCTCCACTTT
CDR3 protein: CASSVDAGTANSPLHF